A single sample is the source of the 5 T cell receptor beta chains below, sequenced in a study of OX40 agonist ivuxolimab in advanced cancers. Produced via immunoSEQ multiplex PCR; TCRdb's table is partial and in-frame only. The table shows more than 50,000 clones, with 75% to 90% occurring only once. The material sequenced was CD4+ or CD8+ T cells sorted from blood, taken in a trial of the OX40 agonist ivuxolimab. The receptors come from an adult with an advanced solid tumor such as melanoma, head and neck, liver or kidney cancer.

The chain links TRBV2 to TRBJ1-5, with a tentative D call TRBD1 (6 bases). Germline CDR1 SNHLY, CDR2 FYNNEI. This CDR3 region has 14 residues. V lost 3 bases and J lost 6, with 12 bases in between. This chain's CDR3 is CASSEGGGGQPQHF. The CDR3 DNA follows: TGTGCCAGCAGTGAGGGTGGGGGCGGTCAGCCCCAGCATTTT.

CDR3 protein: CASSDLRTRAETQYF. The CDR3 nucleotides read TGTGCCAGCAGTGATCTTAGGACTAGAGCAGAGACCCAGTACTTC. The rearrangement links TRBV2 to TRBJ2-5, with 7 bases that match TRBD2. The CDR3 totals 15 residues. The trim removed 3 bases at V and 4 bases at J, leaving 8 bases unmatched. Germline values: CDR1 SNHLY, CDR2 FYNNEI.

By frequency in the sample, this clone is medium-sized. This chain uses TRBV7-6 with TRBJ2-2; D remains unclear. This CDR3 is 14 amino acids long. Germline V gene sequence: CDR1 SGHVS, CDR2 FNYEAQ. Trimming shortened V by 6 bases and J by 4 bases, and 12 bases separated the two germline ends. The CDR3 nucleotides read TGTGCCAGCAGTGAGACGGCGCCCACCGGGGAGCTGTTTTTT. Translation: CASSETAPTGELFF.

The chain carries TRBV2 and TRBJ1-2; 10 nucleotides line up with TRBD1. The CDR3 totals 16 residues. With V trimmed by 6 bases and J by 0 bases, 7 bases remained unmatched. The germline CDR1 and CDR2 sequences are SNHLY and FYNNEI. CDR3 in DNA: TGTGCCAGCAGGGGGGACAGGGGACCCGCTAACTATGGCTACACCTTC. Its translation is CASRGDRGPANYGYTF.

This clone was recorded a few times. This chain links TRBV10-1 with TRBJ2-3; D might be TRBD1 (5 bases). Trimming stripped 0 bases from V and 8 bases from J, with 9 bases between. The V gene's germline CDR1 is WNHNN and CDR2 SYGVQD (reference sequence). The CDR3 consists of 13 residues. CDR3 bases: TGCGCCAGCAGTGAGTCGCAGCAGGGTACGCAGTATTTT. Translation gives CASSESQQGTQYF.